This T cell receptor beta chain is from a study of blood T cell repertoires in COVID-19 (dated by TCRdb to the early 2020s). Broadly, across the study: The collaborator samples originated in the United States, Italy and Spain and spanned the acute and convalescent phases of COVID-19. HLA class I and class II types, where available, came from metadata supplied by the sample provider rather than from assay-based typing. Subjects who had been exposed to COVID-19, were actively infected with it, or had recovered from it provided the deeply sampled blood TCRbeta repertoires that made up the dataset. Samples were obtained from the ongoing ImmuneRACE study (first 160 participants) and from about 1,300 subjects provided by 6 global collaborators. The repertoires were made available in a free public database intended to serve as a resource for research on the immune response to SARS-CoV-2. Nearly every sample came with metadata listing a de-identified subject ID, COVID-19 status, age in years and sex. The prospective study material was composed of cDNA or gDNA derived from T cells, B-cell-depleted T cells, or PBMCs. General conclusions and limits of the study: How much clinical and demographic metadata was included differed by source and by participant, and the metadata was provided uncurated.

Enrolling through a virtual design, the prospective study's participants ranged in age from roughly 18 to 89 years and lived across 24 United States geographic areas. To assign participants to cohorts, the prospective study relied on clinical history that participants themselves reported in a screening survey and a study questionnaire. For ImmuneRACE Cohort 3, a participant was defined as recovered based on two consecutive negative NP/OP PCR tests, clearance by a healthcare professional, or resolution of symptoms. Each participant in the prospective study had whole blood, serum and a nasopharyngeal or oropharyngeal swab collected by mobile phlebotomists. Additional blood draws and questionnaires over a 2-month period could optionally be provided by prospective study participants. Before DNA extraction, blood samples from the prospective study were shipped at room temperature or frozen. Regarding this clone: The target of this receptor is not known. Base quality data are lacking; no much larger clone is found one base away.

V gives up 7 bases and J gives up 0 bases, and the segment between their germline ends measures 10 bases. CDR1 and CDR2 are drawn from the germline V gene (reference sequence): LNHDA, SQIVND. The CDR3 measures 14 amino acids from cysteine to phenylalanine. Kept here is only the CDR3 DNA, which spans 42 bases and is read in frame from base 1. TCRbeta CDR3 regions were amplified from genomic DNA by means of the immunoSEQ Assay, a bias-controlled multiplex PCR. As for how the authors treated the data: Within the assay, amplification of reference gene primers was used to estimate how many nucleated cells each sample contained. Sequence reads were collapsed and filtered to measure the absolute abundance of every unique TCRbeta CDR3 rearrangement. For each sample, productive Simpson clonality was calculated by taking the square root of Simpson's diversity index across productive rearrangements. TCRdb holds this immuneACCESS table with in-frame rearrangements only. Some clones are missing; in checked studies, unresolved V genes explain under half, and the rest has no known cause. D and trimming were read from the DNA, whereas the V and J calls and clone size are those reported in that table. In all, the sample holds some 200,000 clones, and about nine tenths of those were seen once. About 2.4% of the sample goes to the ten largest clones.

This clonotype was sampled from a woman in her 30s who had recovered from COVID-19. This chain is built from TRBV19 and TRBJ1-3, with the identity of the D gene unclear. The source material was PBMCs or T cells enriched from blood (not recorded which). The sequenced DNA: TGTGCCAGTATGGGCACATACTCTGGAAACACCATATATTTT. Translated, this is CASMGTYSGNTIYF.